This T cell receptor (beta chain) stems from a study of blood T cell repertoires in COVID-19. Study-wide background: Whether acute or convalescent, the COVID-19 samples came from the United States, Italy and Spain. PBMCs, B-cell-depleted T cells, or T cells provided the cDNA or gDNA that made up the material.

Germline CDR1 is MDHEN and CDR2 is SYDVKM. This CDR3 has 15 amino acids. Trimming removed 3 bases from V and 0 bases from J, with 9 bases in between. Authors' analysis steps: Nucleated cell counts were estimated from reference gene primer amplification. The protocol was immunoSEQ multiplex PCR, while the TCRdb copy is restricted to in-frame clones and leaves out a portion. The V and J calls and clone size were taken over from that table, and D and trimming were inferred from the DNA. The sample yields about 130,000 clones, about 85% seen once. The specimen sequenced was peripheral blood. The receptor comes from a man aged 80 or over with active or convalescent COVID-19. The V call is TRBV28, the J call TRBJ1-3; possible D gene TRBD1, 6 bases. DNA for the CDR3: TGTGCCAGCAGTTTTGACAGGACCTCTGGAAACACCATATATTTT. Its protein is CASSFDRTSGNTIYF. The full variable domain, completed using reference TRBV28 and TRBJ1-3, is DVKVTQSSRYLVKRTGEKVFLECVQDMDHENMFWYRQDPGLGLRLIYFSYDVKMKEKGDIPEGYSVSREKKERFSLILESASTNQTSMYLCASSFDRTSGNTIYFGEGSWLTVV.